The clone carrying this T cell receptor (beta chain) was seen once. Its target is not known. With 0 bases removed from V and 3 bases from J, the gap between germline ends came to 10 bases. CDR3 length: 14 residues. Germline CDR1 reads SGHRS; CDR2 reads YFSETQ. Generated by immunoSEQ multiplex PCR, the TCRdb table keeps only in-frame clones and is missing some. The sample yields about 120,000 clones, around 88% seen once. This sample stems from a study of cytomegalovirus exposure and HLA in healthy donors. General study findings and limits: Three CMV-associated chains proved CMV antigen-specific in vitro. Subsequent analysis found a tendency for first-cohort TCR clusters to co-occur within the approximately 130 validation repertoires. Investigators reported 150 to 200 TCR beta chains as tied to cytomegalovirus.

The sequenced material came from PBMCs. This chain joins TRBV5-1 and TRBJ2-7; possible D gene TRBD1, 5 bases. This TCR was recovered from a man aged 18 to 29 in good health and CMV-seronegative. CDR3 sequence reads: CASSLEGSFYEQYF. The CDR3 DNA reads TGCGCCAGCAGCTTGGAGGGGTCGTTCTACGAGCAGTACTTC.